This TCR beta chain was profiled in a study of PD-L1 blockade in urothelial cancer. Time point indicated: peripheral blood 6 weeks after treatment start. This clone showed up just once. CDR1 is SQVTM, CDR2 ANQGSEA, per germline. Trimming shortened V by 5 bases and J by 11 bases, and 21 bases separated the two germline ends. This CDR3 is 13 amino acids long. Assay used: immunoSEQ multiplex PCR; TCRdb lists only in-frame clones, some missing. This sample has about 36,000 clones, with approximately 84% found just once. The TCR originated in a man aged 35 to 55 with urothelial cancer. This sequence joins TRBV29-1 and TRBJ1-2; TRBD1 is a possible D gene (5 bases). The sample was PBMCs, taken around atezolizumab (anti-PD-L1) treatment. As DNA, the CDR3 is TGCAGCGTTCTCTACTCTTCGTTGGCAGGGTACACCTTC. Translated, it gives CSVLYSSLAGYTF.